The sequence of this T cell receptor beta chain was determined in a study of tumour-infiltrating T cells in Burkitt lymphoma. The repertoire was sequenced with immunoSEQ multiplex PCR; TCRdb's copy has only in-frame clones and lacks some. The sample carries 1,500 to 2,000 clones, under 20% recorded once. The V gene lost 4 bases and the J gene lost 1 base, with 14 bases spanning the gap. CDR3 length equals 16 residues. Germline V gene lookup returns CDR1 MNHNS and CDR2 SASEGT. This clone came up a few times. This rearrangement joins TRBV6-1 to TRBJ2-4; tentatively, D is TRBD1 (6 bases). The source material was tumor tissue. The origin of this receptor is a human donor with diffuse large B-cell lymphoma. CDR3 nucleotide sequence: TGTGCCAGCAGTGTCCCCAGGGGATCGGCCAAAAACATTCAGTACTTC. Amino acids: CASSVPRGSAKNIQYF.